The 20 T cell receptor beta chains reported below all come from one sample, sequenced in a study of blood T cell repertoires in COVID-19. Sequencing was performed with immunoSEQ multiplex PCR; in TCRdb, only in-frame clones are kept and a portion is missing. The table lists around 160,000 clones, about nine tenths of them singletons. Specimen: peripheral blood. The receptor set was obtained from a human donor in a cohort sampled during active COVID-19.

The J gene is TRBJ2-1, the V gene TRBV30, with TRBD2 matching over 13 bases. The V segment lost 4 bases and the J segment 13 bases; nucleotides outside the gene matches: 7. The germline CDR1 and CDR2 sequences are GTSNPN and SVGIG (reference sequence). CDR3 length: 13 amino acids. This CDR3 reads CAWTAGTSGTQFF. In DNA, the CDR3 is TGTGCCTGGACCGCCGGGACTAGCGGGACCCAGTTCTTC.

CDR3 bases: TGTGCCAGCAATCCCAGGGGGAATCAGCCCCAGCATTTT. Protein sequence: CASNPRGNQPQHF. The gene calls are TRBV2 and TRBJ1-5; 7 positions agree with TRBD1. V shed 7 bases and J 4 bases; nucleotides not matched to a gene: 4. The germline V gene has CDR1 SNHLY and CDR2 FYNNEI. The CDR3 covers 13 residues. Combining the CDR3 with reference TRBV2 and TRBJ1-5 gives the whole variable domain EPEVTQTPSHQVTQMGQEVILRCVPISNHLYFYWYRQILGQKVEFLVSFYNNEISEKSEIFDDQFSVERPDGSNFTLKIRSTKLEDSAMYFCASNPRGNQPQHFGDGTRLSIL.

The chain employs TRBV18 and TRBJ2-3; 7 bases agree with TRBD2. V was pared by 0 bases and J by 3 bases, with 0 bases of the junction left unmatched. Per the germline V gene, CDR1 is KGHSH and CDR2 is LQKENI. The CDR3 extends over 14 amino acids. The CDR3 region is CASSPPGLTDTQYF. The CDR3 nucleotides read TGTGCCAGCTCACCACCGGGACTAACAGATACGCAGTATTTT.

The chain has TRBV2 and TRBJ2-3, with 10 bases that match TRBD2. The CDR3 has 14 residues. The V and J ends lost 7 bases and 4 bases, in that order; junction bases with no gene match: 5. Germline CDR1 reads SNHLY; CDR2 reads FYNNEI. The chain's CDR3 is CASKGTSVSDTQYF. CDR3 bases: TGTGCCAGCAAGGGGACTAGCGTCTCAGATACGCAGTATTTT.

The rearrangement links TRBV6-6 to TRBJ1-2, with 7 bases identical to TRBD1. Per the germline V gene, CDR1 is MNHNY and CDR2 is SVGAGI (reference sequence). This CDR3 has 14 amino acids. The V gene end was trimmed by 5 bases and the J gene end by 5 bases; junction bases not matched to a gene: 8. The CDR3 nucleotides read TGTGCCAGCAGTAACCCGACAGGGCTATATGGCTACACCTTC. As protein: CASSNPTGLYGYTF.

V and J are TRBV2 and TRBJ2-5; 8 nucleotides line up with TRBD1. J gave up 2 bases and V 4 bases, and 9 bases lay outside the gene matches. The CDR3 runs 16 residues. CDR1 and CDR2 from the germline V gene are SNHLY and FYNNEI. DNA for the CDR3: TGTGCCAGCAGTGCCGGTCCGACAGGGGAGCAAGAGACCCAGTACTTC. Amino acids: CASSAGPTGEQETQYF.

This chain connects TRBV13 to TRBJ2-7; 8 positions match TRBD1. CDR1 is PRHDT and CDR2 is FYEKMQ in the germline V gene (reference sequence). The junction had 5 bases not matched to a gene; V was cut back by 5 bases and J by 8 bases. The CDR3 totals 12 residues. The CDR3 spells CASSLDRGKQYF. DNA of the CDR3: TGTGCCAGCAGCCTCGACAGGGGTAAGCAGTACTTC.

The chain has TRBV6-2 or TRBV6-3 and TRBJ1-1; 7 positions match TRBD1. The CDR3 sequence is 14 residues long. Germline CDR1 reads MNHEY; CDR2 reads SVGEGT. J was trimmed by 9 bases and V by 0 bases; bases with no gene match: 7. The CDR3 nucleotides are TGTGCCAGCAGTTACTCGGGGTACAGGGGTAAAGCTTTCTTT. Its translation is CASSYSGYRGKAFF.

The rearrangement uses TRBV3-1 (or the pseudogene TRBV3-2) and TRBJ2-7; possibly TRBD2 for D (6 bases). V shed 1 base and J shed 3 bases, with 10 bases lying between them. The CDR3 loop spans 14 amino acids. CDR1 and CDR2 (germline): LGHDT, YNNKEL (reference sequence). The chain's CDR3 is CASSQGGTIYEQYF. The CDR3 DNA sequence: TGTGCCAGCAGCCAAGGCGGGACCATCTACGAGCAGTACTTC.

CDR3 residues: CASSPPGLGMDEQYF. The CDR3 region has the DNA TGTGCCAGCAGCCCACCGGGACTAGGTATGGACGAGCAGTACTTC. The chain is built from TRBV13 and TRBJ2-7; 8 nucleotides match TRBD2. After removal of 5 bases from V and 5 bases from J, the junction contained 11 bases not matched to a gene. In germline, CDR1 is PRHDT, CDR2 FYEKMQ (reference sequence). The CDR3 has 15 amino acids.

The J gene is TRBJ2-7, the V gene TRBV5-4; TRBD2 matches at 10 bases. The CDR3 is made up of 15 amino acids. Trimming removed 4 bases from V and 3 bases from J; junction bases left unmatched: 7. Germline CDR1 SGHNT, CDR2 YYREEE (reference sequence). This CDR3 reads CASSRLAGGYYEQYF. The CDR3 DNA reads TGTGCCAGCAGCCGATTAGCGGGGGGCTACTACGAGCAGTACTTC.

The chain links TRBV2 to TRBJ2-3; the match to TRBD2 covers 11 bases. Unmatched junction bases numbered 3, after V lost 6 bases and J lost 4 bases. The germline CDR1 and CDR2 sequences are SNHLY and FYNNEI. The CDR3 contains 14 residues. CDR3 in amino acids: CASRLAGVSDTQYF. The CDR3 region has the DNA TGTGCCAGCAGACTAGCGGGAGTTTCAGATACGCAGTATTTT.

The chain is built from TRBV28 and TRBJ1-4; D is perhaps TRBD1 (5 bases). Per germline, CDR1 MDHEN and CDR2 SYDVKM. Trimming stripped 1 base from V and 4 bases from J, with 13 bases between. This CDR3 contains 16 residues. For the CDR3, the DNA is TGTGCCAGCAGTTTATTCATGGGGCTTTATAATGAAAAACTGTTTTTT. It translates to CASSLFMGLYNEKLFF.

The chain recombines TRBV7-2 with TRBJ1-4; D possibly corresponds to TRBD1 (6 bases). Germline loops: CDR1 SGHTA, CDR2 FQGNSA. The length of the CDR3 is 16 residues. V lost 0 bases, J lost 2 bases, and 10 bases lay in between. The CDR3 spells CASSLATGLTNEKLFF. The CDR3 DNA is TGTGCCAGCAGCTTAGCGACAGGATTGACTAATGAAAAACTGTTTTTT.

The chain employs TRBV7-3 and TRBJ2-3; 8 nucleotides align to TRBD2. Trimming cost V 7 bases and J 1 base; bases outside gene matches: 1. Germline V lookup: CDR1 SGHTA, CDR2 FQGTGA. The CDR3 has 13 amino acids. The CDR3 reads CASKRERTDTQYF. The CDR3 coding sequence is TGTGCCAGCAAGCGGGAGCGCACAGATACGCAGTATTTT.

Only a few counts were recorded for this clone. This sequence joins TRBV18 and TRBJ2-5; TRBD2 matches 11 bases. Per the germline V gene, CDR1 is KGHSH and CDR2 is LQKENI. This CDR3 is 16 amino acids long. V was pared by 3 bases and J by 1 base, with 4 bases of the junction left unmatched. CDR3 sequence reads: CASSPLAGGLQETQYF. The CDR3 DNA is TGTGCCAGCTCACCTCTAGCGGGGGGTCTCCAAGAGACCCAGTACTTC. Using reference TRBV18 and TRBJ2-5 for the parts outside the CDR3, the full variable domain is NAGVMQNPRHLVRRRGQEARLRCSPMKGHSHVYWYRQLPEEGLKFMVYLQKENIIDESGMPKERFSAEFPKEGPSILRIQQVVRGDSAAYFCASSPLAGGLQETQYFGPGTRLLVL.

The rearrangement joins TRBV7-2 to TRBJ2-3; a weak D match, TRBD2 (6 bases). Germline values: CDR1 SGHTA, CDR2 FQGNSA. This CDR3 has 16 amino acids. With 3 bases removed from V and 4 bases from J, the gap between germline ends came to 17 bases. CDR3 protein: CASSFGTLAGADTQYF. The CDR3, as DNA: TGTGCCAGCAGCTTCGGAACACTAGCAGGAGCAGATACGCAGTATTTT.

This chain connects TRBV6-5 to TRBJ1-1, with D possibly TRBD1 on 6 matching bases. The germline V and J ends were trimmed by 8 bases and 6 bases, with 19 bases remaining between them. The CDR3 spans 14 residues. Germline lookup yields CDR1 MNHEY and CDR2 SVGAGI. The CDR3 bases are TGTGCCAGCCGATCTGCACACAGGGAGTCTGAAGCTTTCTTT. Its translation: CASRSAHRESEAFF.

The chain joins TRBV6-2 or TRBV6-3 to TRBJ2-3; 10 bases match TRBD2. The V gene end was trimmed by 0 bases and the J gene end by 5 bases; junction bases not matched to a gene: 5. This CDR3 has 16 residues. Germline assignment: CDR1 MNHEY and CDR2 SVGEGT. CDR3: CASSYSGTSVLDTQYF. As DNA, the CDR3 is TGTGCCAGCAGTTACTCTGGGACTAGCGTACTAGATACGCAGTATTTT.

This clone has only one observation. This rearrangement joins TRBV7-2 to TRBJ2-5, with D unclear. V was trimmed by 1 base and J by 3 bases, leaving 12 bases between them. This CDR3 contains 15 residues. The germline gives CDR1 SGHTA, CDR2 FQGNSA. CDR3 sequence reads: CASSLDWALKETQYF. CDR3 sequence (DNA): TGTGCCAGCAGCTTAGATTGGGCTTTAAAAGAGACCCAGTACTTC. The full variable domain, its missing parts supplied by reference TRBV7-2 and TRBJ2-5, is GAGVSQSPSNKVTEKGKDVELRCDPISGHTALYWYRQSLGQGLEFLIYFQGNSAPDKSGLPSDRFSAERTGGSVSTLTIQRTQQEDSAVYLCASSLDWALKETQYFGPGTRLLVL.